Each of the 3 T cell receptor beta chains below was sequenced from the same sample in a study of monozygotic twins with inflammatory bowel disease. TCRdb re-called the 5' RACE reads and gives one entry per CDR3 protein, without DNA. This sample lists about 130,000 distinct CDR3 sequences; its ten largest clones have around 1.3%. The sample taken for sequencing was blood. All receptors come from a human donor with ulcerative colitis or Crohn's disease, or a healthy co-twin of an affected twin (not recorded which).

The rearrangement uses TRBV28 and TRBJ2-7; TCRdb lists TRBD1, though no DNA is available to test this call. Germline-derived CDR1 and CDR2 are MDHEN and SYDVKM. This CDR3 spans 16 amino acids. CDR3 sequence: CASSLYGTPLSYEQYF. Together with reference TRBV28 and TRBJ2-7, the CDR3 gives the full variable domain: DVKVTQSSRYLVKRTGEKVFLECVQDMDHENMFWYRQDPGLGLRLIYFSYDVKMKEKGDIPEGYSVSREKKERFSLILESASTNQTSMYLCASSLYGTPLSYEQYFGPGTRLTVT.

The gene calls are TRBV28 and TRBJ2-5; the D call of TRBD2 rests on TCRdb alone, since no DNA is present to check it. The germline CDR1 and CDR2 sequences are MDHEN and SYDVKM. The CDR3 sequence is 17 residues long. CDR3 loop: CASSLGLATAPEETQYF.

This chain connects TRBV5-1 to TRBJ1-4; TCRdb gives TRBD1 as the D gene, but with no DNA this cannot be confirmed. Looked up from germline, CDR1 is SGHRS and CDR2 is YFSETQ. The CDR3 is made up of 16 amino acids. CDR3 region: CASSLAGAAPNEKLFF.